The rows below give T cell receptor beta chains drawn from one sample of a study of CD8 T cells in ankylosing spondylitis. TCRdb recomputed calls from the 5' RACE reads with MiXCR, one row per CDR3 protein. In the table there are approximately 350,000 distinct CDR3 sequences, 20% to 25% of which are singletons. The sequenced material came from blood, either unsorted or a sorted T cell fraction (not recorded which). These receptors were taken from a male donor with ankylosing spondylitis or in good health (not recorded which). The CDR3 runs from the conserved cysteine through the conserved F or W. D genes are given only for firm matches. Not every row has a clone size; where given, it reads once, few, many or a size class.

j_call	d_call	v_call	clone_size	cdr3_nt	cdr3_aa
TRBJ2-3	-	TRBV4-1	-	TGCGCCAGCAGCCAAGGTCGCGTTAGCACAGATACGCAGTATTTT	CASSQGRVSTDTQYF
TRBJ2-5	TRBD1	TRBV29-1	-	TGCAGCGACCGGACAGGGGGCGAAGAGACCCAGTACTTC	CSDRTGGEETQYF
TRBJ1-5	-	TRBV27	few	TGTGCCAGCAGTTTAACACAGCAACAGCCCCAGCATTTT	CASSLTQQQPQHF
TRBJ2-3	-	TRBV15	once	TGTGCCACCAGCATACCAGGGGTTAGCACAGATACGCAGTATTTT	CATSIPGVSTDTQYF
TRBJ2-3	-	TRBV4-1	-	TGCGCCAGCAGCCTCCAGAGGACAGATACGCAGTATTTT	CASSLQRTDTQYF
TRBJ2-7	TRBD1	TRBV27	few	TGTGCCAGCAGTTCAGAGACAGGGCCCTACGAGCAGTACTTC	CASSSETGPYEQYF
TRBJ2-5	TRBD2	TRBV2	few	TGTGCCAGCGTCCTAGCGGGGGCCCCCCAAGAGACCCAGTACTTC	CASVLAGAPQETQYF
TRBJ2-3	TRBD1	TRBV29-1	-	TGCAGCGTTGAGGAGGAGAGAACAGGGGTGGATACGCAGTATTTT	CSVEEERTGVDTQYF
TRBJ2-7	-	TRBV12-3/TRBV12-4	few	TGTGCCAGCCGCTGGGCGTCCGGGGCCTACGAGCAGTACTTC	CASRWASGAYEQYF
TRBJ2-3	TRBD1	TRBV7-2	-	TGTGCCAGCAGCGTAAGGGGACAGAGCGCAGATACGCAGTATTTT	CASSVRGQSADTQYF
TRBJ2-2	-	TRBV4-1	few	TGCGCCACCGCGGACATGAACATCGGGGAGCTGTTTTTT	CATADMNIGELFF
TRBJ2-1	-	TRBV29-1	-	TGCAGCGTTGAAGAGCAGGGTATCTTACAGTTCTTC	CSVEEQGILQFF
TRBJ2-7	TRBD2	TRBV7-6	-	TGTGCCAGCAGCCCAACTAGCGGCTACGAGCAGTACTTC	CASSPTSGYEQYF
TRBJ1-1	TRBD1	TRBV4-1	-	TGCGCCAGCAGCCTCAGGACAGGGGAATTGACTGAAGCTTTCTTT	CASSLRTGELTEAFF
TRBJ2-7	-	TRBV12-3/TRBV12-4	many	TGTGCCAGCAGCCCCGTTGGGTCGTCCTACGAGCAGTACTTC	CASSPVGSSYEQYF
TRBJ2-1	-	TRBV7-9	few	TGTGCCAGCAACCACCGGGAAAACAATGAGCAGTTCTTC	CASNHRENNEQFF
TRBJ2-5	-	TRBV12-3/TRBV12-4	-	TGTGCCAGCACGCCCACCACCGGGGGGCTTCAAGAGACCCAGTACTTC	CASTPTTGGLQETQYF
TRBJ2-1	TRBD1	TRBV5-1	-	TGCGCCAGCAGCCCGCATGACAGGGGGCCGACCTACAATGAGCAGTTCTTC	CASSPHDRGPTYNEQFF
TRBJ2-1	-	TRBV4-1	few	TGTGCCAGCAGCCAATTCCGCTCCTACAATGAGCAGTTCTTC	CASSQFRSYNEQFF
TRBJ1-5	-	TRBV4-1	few	TGCGCCAGCAGCCAAGTCCGGAGCAATCAGCCCCAGCATTTT	CASSQVRSNQPQHF
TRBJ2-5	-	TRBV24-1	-	TGTGCCACCAGTGATTTTGAAGAGACCCAGTACTTC	CATSDFEETQYF
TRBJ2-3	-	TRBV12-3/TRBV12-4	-	TGTGCCAGCAGTACAGGGATTAGCACAGATACGCAGTATTTT	CASSTGISTDTQYF
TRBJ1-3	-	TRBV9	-	TGTGCCAGCAGCGTCCTTTCGGGGGCTGGAAACACCATATATTTT	CASSVLSGAGNTIYF
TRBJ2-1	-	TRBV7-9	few	TGTGCCAGCAGCGGACGTAAGGGGTACAATGAGCAGTTCTTC	CASSGRKGYNEQFF
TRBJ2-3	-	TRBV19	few	TGTGCCACCAAAGGAGGCTCCACAGATACGCAGTATTTT	CATKGGSTDTQYF
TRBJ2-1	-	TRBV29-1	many	TGCAGCGTTGGAAGGGCGCTAGACAATGAGCAGTTCTTC	CSVGRALDNEQFF
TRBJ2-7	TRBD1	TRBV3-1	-	TGTGCCAGCAGCTGGGACAGGGGCTACGAGCAGTACTTC	CASSWDRGYEQYF
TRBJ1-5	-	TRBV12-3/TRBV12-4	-	TGTGCCAGCAGCCAAGCGGGCAATCAGCCCCAGCATTTT	CASSQAGNQPQHF
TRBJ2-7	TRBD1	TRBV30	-	TGTGCCTGGAGTGTAGGGGACAGGTTCTACGAGCAGTACTTC	CAWSVGDRFYEQYF
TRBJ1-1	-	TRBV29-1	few	TGCAGCGTCACAATTGGCACTGAAGCTTTCTTT	CSVTIGTEAFF
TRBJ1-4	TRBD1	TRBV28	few	TGTGCCAGCAGTTTTGCCGGGACAGGGAATGAAAAACTGTTTTTT	CASSFAGTGNEKLFF
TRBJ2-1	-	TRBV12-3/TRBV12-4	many	TGTGCCAGCAGTTTATCCGGGGGCGATCCCATCGGGCAGTTCTTC	CASSLSGGDPIGQFF
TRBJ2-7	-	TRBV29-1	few	TGCAGCGGGAAGACCTCGGGGTACGAGCAGTACTTC	CSGKTSGYEQYF
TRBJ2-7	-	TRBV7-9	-	TGTGCCAGCAGAGAGCAGGCATCCTACGAGCAGTACTTC	CASREQASYEQYF
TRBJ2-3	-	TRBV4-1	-	TGCGCCAGCAGCGAAGGGATCCTTAGCACAGATACGCAGTATTTT	CASSEGILSTDTQYF
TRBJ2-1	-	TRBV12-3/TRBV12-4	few	TGTGCCAGCAGTTTTTCGGCGGGGAGCTTATACAATGAGCAGTTCTTC	CASSFSAGSLYNEQFF
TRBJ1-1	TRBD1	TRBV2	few	TGTGCCAACATAGCGACAGGGGCGGATGAAGCTTTCTTT	CANIATGADEAFF
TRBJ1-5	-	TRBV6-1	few	TGTGCCAGCGATAGCGACAGGAATAGCAATCAGCCCCAGCATTTT	CASDSDRNSNQPQHF
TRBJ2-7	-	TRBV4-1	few	TGCGCCAGCAGCCACCAAACAGGGTCGCGGGAGCAGTACTTC	CASSHQTGSREQYF
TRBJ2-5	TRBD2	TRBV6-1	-	TGTGCCAGCAGCCGCGGACTAGGCGGGGAGACCCAGTACTTC	CASSRGLGGETQYF
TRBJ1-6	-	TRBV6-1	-	TGTGCCAGTGGGGGGGGCGGTGATTCACCCCTCCACTTT	CASGGGGDSPLHF
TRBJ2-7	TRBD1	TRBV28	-	TGTGCCAGCAGTTCTCCGACAGGGGCGCTAATCTCGAGCTCCTACGAGCAGTACTTC	CASSSPTGALISSSYEQYF
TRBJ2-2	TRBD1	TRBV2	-	TGTGCCAGCAGCCACCCCCGGGACAGGGACACCGGGGAGCTGTTTTTT	CASSHPRDRDTGELFF
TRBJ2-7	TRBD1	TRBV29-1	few	TGCAGCGTTGAAAGGGACAGTCTCCTCTACGAGCAGTACTTC	CSVERDSLLYEQYF
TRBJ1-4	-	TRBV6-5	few	TGTGCCAGCAGTTACGGGGTAGTGGGTGAAAAACTGTTTTTT	CASSYGVVGEKLFF
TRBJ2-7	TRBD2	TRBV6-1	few	TGTGCCAGCAGGCTAGCGGGGGTGGACGAGCAGTACTTC	CASRLAGVDEQYF
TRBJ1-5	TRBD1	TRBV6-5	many	TGTGCCAGCAGTTCAGGGGGCGGTCAGCCCCAGCATTTT	CASSSGGGQPQHF
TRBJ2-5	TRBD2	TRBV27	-	TGTGCCAGCAATCCGGGGGGGACTAGCGGAGAGACCCAGTACTTC	CASNPGGTSGETQYF
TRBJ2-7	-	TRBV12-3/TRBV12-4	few	TGTGCCAGCAGTTTAGGGCAGTACTACGAGCAGTACTTC	CASSLGQYYEQYF
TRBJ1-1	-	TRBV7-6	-	TGTGCCAGCAGCTTATATTCAGGAGAAGCTGAAGCTTTCTTT	CASSLYSGEAEAFF
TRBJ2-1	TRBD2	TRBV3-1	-	TGTGCCAGCAGCCAAGATACGGGGACTAGCGGATACAATGAGCAGTTCTTC	CASSQDTGTSGYNEQFF
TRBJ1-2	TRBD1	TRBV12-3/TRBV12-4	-	TGTGCCAGCAGTTTCAGGGGGCACGGCTATGGCTACACCTTC	CASSFRGHGYGYTF
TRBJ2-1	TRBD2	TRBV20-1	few	TGCAGTGCTAGAGATATTGGTGGCGGGGGGCAATACAATGAGCAGTTCTTC	CSARDIGGGGQYNEQFF
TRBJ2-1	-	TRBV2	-	TGTGCCAGCAGTGAAGGGGGGCGGGGGCACTCCTACAATGAGCAGTTCTTC	CASSEGGRGHSYNEQFF
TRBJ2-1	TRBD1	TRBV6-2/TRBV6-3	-	TGTGCCAGCACGGCGGACAGGGAAGTCAATGAGCAGTTCTTC	CASTADREVNEQFF
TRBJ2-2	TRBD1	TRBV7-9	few	TGTGCCAGCAGCCACAGGGGGAACGGGGAGCTGTTTTTT	CASSHRGNGELFF
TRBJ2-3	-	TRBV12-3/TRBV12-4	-	TGTGCCAGCAGTTTAGGGTCAAAGGTGTATTTT	CASSLGSKVYF
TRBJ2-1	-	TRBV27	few	TGTGCCAGCAGGTCGGGGAAGGGGATATACAATGAGCAGTTCTTC	CASRSGKGIYNEQFF
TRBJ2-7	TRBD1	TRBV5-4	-	TGTGCCAGCAGGCCCACAGGGGGCGCGTCCTACGAGCAGTACTTC	CASRPTGGASYEQYF